The rows below give T cell receptor beta chains drawn from one sample of a study of cytomegalovirus exposure and HLA in healthy donors. Assay: immunoSEQ multiplex PCR; the TCRdb copy retains only in-frame clones and omits some. The sample gives over 150,000 clones, approximately 78% of which show up once; around 1.9% is in the top ten. Input material: PBMCs. The origin of the receptors is a woman in her late teens or twenties in good health and CMV-seronegative. CDR3s include the opening cysteine and the closing phenylalanine or tryptophan. The order of the fields is D gene, V gene, J gene, clone size, CDR3 DNA, CDR3 protein. A D gene is named only where the DNA matches it firmly. A row's size may be missing; if present it is once, few, many or a size class.

NA,TRBV19,TRBJ1-1,once,TGTGCCAGTAGTATGACAAAAATGAACACTGAAGCTTTCTTT,CASSMTKMNTEAFF
NA,TRBV2,TRBJ2-5,NA,TGTGCCAGCACCGAACAGGAGGGAGAGACCCAGTACTTC,CASTEQEGETQYF
TRBD1,TRBV25-1,TRBJ1-2,NA,TGTGCCAGCAGTGAGCCTTCCCCCGGGACAGGTTTTGGCTACACCTTC,CASSEPSPGTGFGYTF
NA,TRBV7-2,TRBJ2-7,NA,TGTGCCAGCAGCTCCGGACTGGGGGGCGAGCAGTACTTC,CASSSGLGGEQYF
NA,TRBV5-1,TRBJ2-7,NA,TGCGCCAGCAGCTTCGTCAGGCCACCCTACGAGCAGTACTTC,CASSFVRPPYEQYF
NA,TRBV6-4,TRBJ1-5,NA,TGTGCCAGCAGTGACTCGGAGGGGACCAATCAGCCCCAGCATTTT,CASSDSEGTNQPQHF
NA,TRBV4-1,TRBJ1-2,NA,TGCGCCAGCAGCCAAGATGTGGGGGGGTACTATGGCTACACCTTC,CASSQDVGGYYGYTF
NA,TRBV2,TRBJ1-1,NA,TGTGCCAGCAGTGACGGGAGGGGGTCCACTGAAGCTTTCTTT,CASSDGRGSTEAFF
TRBD2,TRBV6-5,TRBJ2-5,once,TGTGCCAGCAGTTACTGGGGGGTAGCGGGAGAGACCCAGTACTTC,CASSYWGVAGETQYF
TRBD1,TRBV6-1,TRBJ2-7,NA,TGTGCCAGTGAAGCGCGCAGGGGGCCGCCTGCGGAGCAGTACTTC,CASEARRGPPAEQYF
NA,TRBV28,TRBJ2-3,few,TGTGCCAGCAGCTCACTCACAGATACGCAGTATTTT,CASSSLTDTQYF
TRBD1,TRBV19,TRBJ1-5,NA,TGTGCCAGTAGTTCCGACAGGGGGCTAGCTCAGCCCCAGCATTTT,CASSSDRGLAQPQHF
NA,TRBV7-3,TRBJ1-3,NA,TGTGCCAGCAGCTCCGGGGGAGGAACCATATATTTT,CASSSGGGTIYF
NA,TRBV29-1,TRBJ1-1,once,TGCAGCGCTTGGGGGCATGGTAGCACTGAAGCTTTCTTT,CSAWGHGSTEAFF
NA,TRBV11-2,TRBJ1-6,NA,TGTGCCAGCAGCTTAGGGAGACTAGACGGGGTAAATTCACCCCTCCACTTT,CASSLGRLDGVNSPLHF
NA,TRBV7-9,TRBJ1-5,NA,TGTGCCAGCAGCTTAGGGGCAGGTGGGGCTCAGCCCCAGCATTTT,CASSLGAGGAQPQHF
TRBD1,TRBV10-2,TRBJ2-3,few,TGCGCCAGCTCCGACAGGGGCCGCACAGATACGCAGTATTTT,CASSDRGRTDTQYF
NA,TRBV7-3,TRBJ2-1,few,TGTGCCAGCAGCCAGGACTCGAGCTCCTACAATGAGCAGTTCTTC,CASSQDSSSYNEQFF
TRBD2,TRBV13,TRBJ2-3,NA,TGTGCCAGCAGCTATGGACAGGACGGGACTAGCGGATCTAGCACAGATACGCAGTATTTT,CASSYGQDGTSGSSTDTQYF
NA,TRBV28,TRBJ2-7,NA,TGTGCCAGCAGCTCCGCGCAGCGCTACGAGCAGTACTTC,CASSSAQRYEQYF
TRBD1,TRBV29-1,TRBJ2-7,NA,TGCAGCGTGAGGGATACAGGGGTGGGCGACGAGCAGTACTTC,CSVRDTGVGDEQYF
TRBD2,TRBV30,TRBJ2-7,NA,TGTGCCTGGAGTGTAGGCGGGAGTAAGTTCTACGAGCAGTACTTC,CAWSVGGSKFYEQYF
NA,TRBV28,TRBJ2-7,once,TGTGCCAGCAGTCAGACAGGATACGAGCAGTACTTC,CASSQTGYEQYF
TRBD2,TRBV27,TRBJ2-5,once,TGTGCCAGCAGTTTCCGGAGCGGGGGGCGGCCGACCCAGTACTTC,CASSFRSGGRPTQYF
NA,TRBV18,TRBJ1-3,few,TGTGCCAGCTCAGATAGACTTGGAAACACCATATATTTT,CASSDRLGNTIYF
NA,TRBV15,TRBJ1-1,NA,TGTGCCACCAGCGAAGGATTACAGTGGGCGAACACTGAAGCTTTCTTT,CATSEGLQWANTEAFF
NA,TRBV10-3,TRBJ1-1,NA,TGTGCCATCAGTGAGTCGATCGGGGTGTCCGTGAACACTGAAGCTTTCTTT,CAISESIGVSVNTEAFF
TRBD1,TRBV5-8,TRBJ1-1,NA,TGTGCCAGCAGCTCGACCGGACAGGGGAACACTGAAGCTTTCTTT,CASSSTGQGNTEAFF
NA,TRBV5-1,TRBJ2-1,NA,TGCGCCAGCAGCTTGGGCCGGACAAGTGAGCAGTTCTTC,CASSLGRTSEQFF
NA,TRBV27,TRBJ2-3,NA,TGTGCCAGCGGTTTTGCCAGGCCGACAGATACGCAGTATTTT,CASGFARPTDTQYF
NA,TRBV7-8,TRBJ2-1,NA,TGTGCCAGCAGCTTAATGAGCTCCTACAATGAGCAGTTCTTC,CASSLMSSYNEQFF
TRBD1,TRBV5-1,TRBJ1-1,NA,TGCGCCAGCAGCTCAACGACAGGGGTGAACACTGAAGCTTTCTTT,CASSSTTGVNTEAFF
TRBD2,TRBV6-5,TRBJ2-3,NA,TGTGCCAGCAGTTACTCGAAGGCTTCGTCTGCGGGAGTCCTCTATTTT,CASSYSKASSAGVLYF
NA,TRBV7-2,TRBJ2-7,NA,TGTGCCAGCAGCTTGTACAGGGACGAGCAGTACTTC,CASSLYRDEQYF
TRBD1,TRBV5-1,TRBJ2-7,NA,TGCGCCGGCAGCCCCGGGAACTTAGGGGGCAGCTCCTACGAGCAGTACTTC,CAGSPGNLGGSSYEQYF
TRBD1,TRBV28,TRBJ1-5,NA,TGTGCCAGCCAAATCCAGGGGGCGGGCAATCAGCCCCAGCATTTT,CASQIQGAGNQPQHF
NA,TRBV18,TRBJ2-7,NA,TGTGCCAGCTCACCACGGACACTCGAGCAGTACTTC,CASSPRTLEQYF
TRBD1,TRBV18,TRBJ2-7,NA,TGTGCCAGCTCCCCACCGACAGGGTACGAGCAGTACTTC,CASSPPTGYEQYF
NA,TRBV5-5,TRBJ2-4,NA,TGTGCCAGCAGCTTGGTTGGCGGAGGTGGTATCAAAAACATTCAGTACTTC,CASSLVGGGGIKNIQYF
TRBD1,TRBV6-1,TRBJ1-4,NA,TGTGCCAGCAGTGTAAGACAGGGCGTTAATGAAAAACTGTTTTTT,CASSVRQGVNEKLFF
NA,TRBV11-2,TRBJ2-2,once,TGTGCCAGCAGCTTCCGCCCGCAGGGGAACACCGGGGAGCTGTTTTTT,CASSFRPQGNTGELFF
NA,TRBV5-1,TRBJ1-3,NA,TGCGCCAGCAGCCCACAGGGACTACGAGGAAACACCATATATTTT,CASSPQGLRGNTIYF
TRBD2,TRBV7-8,TRBJ2-3,NA,TGTGCCAGCAGCACGCGACTAGCGGGCACAGATACGCAGTATTTT,CASSTRLAGTDTQYF
TRBD1,TRBV29-1,TRBJ2-7,NA,TGCAGCGTTGATGACAGGGAAACCTACGAGCAGTACTTC,CSVDDRETYEQYF
NA,TRBV19,TRBJ1-5,NA,TGTGCCAGTAGAAGGAAAGGGGCACTAAATCAGCCCCAGCATTTT,CASRRKGALNQPQHF
TRBD1,TRBV5-1,TRBJ1-4,NA,TGCGCCAGCAGCCGATGGACAGGGGGAGAGGAAAAACTGTTTTTT,CASSRWTGGEEKLFF
TRBD2,TRBV6-6,TRBJ2-7,NA,TGTGCCAGCAGGGGACTAGCGGAGGGGCACGAGCAGTACTTC,CASRGLAEGHEQYF
TRBD1,TRBV7-9,TRBJ2-7,NA,TGTGCCAGCAGCCCACAGACAGGGACCTACGAGCAGTACTTC,CASSPQTGTYEQYF
TRBD1,TRBV18,TRBJ2-2,NA,TGTGCCAGCTCACCAACGTTGGGTCACGAAGCCGGGACAGGGGGAGCCGGGGAGCTGTTTTTT,CASSPTLGHEAGTGGAGELFF
NA,TRBV19,TRBJ1-1,NA,TGTGCCAGTAGTACCAGAGGGAATACTGAAGCTTTCTTT,CASSTRGNTEAFF
TRBD1,TRBV11-1,TRBJ2-7,once,TGTGCCAGCAGCTGGGACAGGGATGCCTACGAGCAGTACTTC,CASSWDRDAYEQYF
NA,TRBV21-1,TRBJ2-7,NA,TGTGCCAGCAGCAAAGCGCTTGGGGGACAGGTCTCCTACGAGCAGTACTTC,CASSKALGGQVSYEQYF
NA,TRBV30,TRBJ1-2,few,TGTGCCTGGAGGGCTGACAGAACTAACTATGGCTACACCTTC,CAWRADRTNYGYTF
NA,TRBV5-1,TRBJ2-2,NA,TGCGCCAGCAGCTTGTTAGCGAAGACCGTCGAGCTGTTTTTT,CASSLLAKTVELFF
TRBD1,TRBV11-2,TRBJ1-3,NA,TGTGCCAGCAAATACGGGACAGGGACTTTACTCTCTGGAAACACCATATATTTT,CASKYGTGTLLSGNTIYF
TRBD1,TRBV7-9,TRBJ2-7,few,TGTGCCAGCAGCTTAGGGGCCGGGACAGAGACCTACGAGCAGTACTTC,CASSLGAGTETYEQYF